One T cell receptor beta chain is described in this entry. CDR1 and CDR2 (germline): MNHEY, SMNVEV (reference sequence). Trimming shortened V by 6 bases and J by 2 bases, and 10 bases separated the two germline ends. The CDR3 loop spans 13 amino acids. In the study's own analysis: It was from reference gene primer amplification that nucleated cell counts were estimated. This table comes from immunoSEQ multiplex PCR, and its TCRdb copy is limited to in-frame clones, with some not included. D and trimming were read from the DNA, whereas the V and J calls and clone size are those reported in that table. The sample holds approximately 250,000 clones, around 86% seen once. This record comes from a study of blood T cell repertoires in COVID-19. Study details: Sites across the United States, Italy and Spain contributed samples from acute and convalescent COVID-19.

V is TRBV27 and J is TRBJ2-5; possible D gene TRBD1, 6 bases. The sample consisted of peripheral blood. The clonotype was recovered from a man younger than 30 with active or convalescent COVID-19. CDR3 in amino acids: CASRSGQQETQYF. As DNA, the CDR3 is TGTGCCAGCAGATCAGGACAGCAAGAGACCCAGTACTTC.